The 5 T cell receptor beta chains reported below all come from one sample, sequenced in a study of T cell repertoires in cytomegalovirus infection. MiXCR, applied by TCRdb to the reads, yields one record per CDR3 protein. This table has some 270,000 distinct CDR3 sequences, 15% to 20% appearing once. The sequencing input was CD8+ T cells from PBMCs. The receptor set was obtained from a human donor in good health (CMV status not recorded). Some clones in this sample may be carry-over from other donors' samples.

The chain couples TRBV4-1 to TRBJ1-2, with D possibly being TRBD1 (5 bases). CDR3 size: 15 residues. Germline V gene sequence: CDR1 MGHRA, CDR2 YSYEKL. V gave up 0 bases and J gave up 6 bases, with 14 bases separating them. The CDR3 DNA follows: TGCGCCAGCAGCCAAGAAGTCACAGGTCGACATGGCTACACCTTC. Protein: CASSQEVTGRHGYTF.

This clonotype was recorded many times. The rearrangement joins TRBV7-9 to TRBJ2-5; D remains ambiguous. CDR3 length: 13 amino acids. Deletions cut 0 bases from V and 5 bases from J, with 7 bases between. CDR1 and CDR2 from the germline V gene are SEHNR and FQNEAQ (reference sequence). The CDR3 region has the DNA TGTGCCAGCAGCTTAGCAGGGTTTGAGACCCAGTACTTC. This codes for CASSLAGFETQYF.

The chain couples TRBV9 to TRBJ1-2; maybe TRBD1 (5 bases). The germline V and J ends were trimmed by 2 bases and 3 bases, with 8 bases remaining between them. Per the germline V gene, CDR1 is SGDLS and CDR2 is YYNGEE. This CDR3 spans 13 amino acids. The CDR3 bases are TGTGCCAGCAGCGTTGCGACAGACTATGGCTACACCTTC. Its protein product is CASSVATDYGYTF.

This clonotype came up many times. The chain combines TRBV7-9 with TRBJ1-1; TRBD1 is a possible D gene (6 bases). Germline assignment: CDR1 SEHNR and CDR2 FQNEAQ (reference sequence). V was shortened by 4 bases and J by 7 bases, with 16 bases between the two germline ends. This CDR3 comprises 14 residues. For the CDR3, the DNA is TGTGCCAGCAGCTCAAGGAACAGGGAGTATGAAGCTTTCTTT. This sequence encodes CASSSRNREYEAFF.

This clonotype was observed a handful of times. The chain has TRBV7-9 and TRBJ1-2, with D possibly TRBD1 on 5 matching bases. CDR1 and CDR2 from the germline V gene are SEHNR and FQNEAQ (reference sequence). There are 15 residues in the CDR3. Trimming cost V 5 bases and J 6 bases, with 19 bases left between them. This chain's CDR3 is CASSDGTNGSHGYTF. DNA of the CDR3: TGTGCCAGCAGCGATGGGACCAACGGGTCCCATGGCTACACCTTC.